This TCR beta chain was identified during a study of blood T cells in healthy people across ages. Looking at the study overall: Using template switching, researchers captured about one barcoded beta molecule for each two T cells.

In germline, CDR1 is SGHNT, CDR2 YYREEE (reference sequence). J was trimmed by 0 bases and V by 6 bases; bases with no gene match: 11. The CDR3 covers 18 residues. Donors gave 8.5 to 10 milliliters of peripheral blood apiece. A minimum of 5 micrograms of total RNA was extracted per sample. Through a sample-barcoded 5' primer and a J-beta primer mix, a second PCR was run for 7 to 11 cycles. TCRdb analysed the 5' RACE reads with MiXCR anew, one entry per CDR3 protein. The sample holds approximately 1.5 million distinct CDR3 sequences; about 31% are singletons and the top ten take about 11%. The chain has TRBV5-4 and TRBJ2-6; TRBD2 matches 8 bases. The TCR originated in a woman aged 25 to 39 in good health. The sample consisted of blood. This CDR3 is CASTDAGGDYSGANVLTF. The CDR3 bases are TGTGCCAGCACCGACGCGGGGGGTGACTACTCTGGGGCCAACGTCCTGACTTTC.